Below are 20 T cell receptor beta chains sequenced from a single sample in a study of blood T cell repertoires in COVID-19. Measured with immunoSEQ multiplex PCR; TCRdb has only the in-frame clones, and not every one. Of approximately 240,000 clones in the sample, approximately 83% are singletons; the top ten hold about 2.4%. Source material: peripheral blood. The receptor set was obtained from a woman aged 55 to 70 with acute or convalescent COVID-19.

This chain links TRBV27 with TRBJ2-5; 7 bases match TRBD2. The CDR3 consists of 14 residues. The V gene's germline CDR1 is MNHEY and CDR2 SMNVEV (reference sequence). With 6 bases clipped from V and 4 bases from J, the junction kept 8 bases outside the gene matches. CDR3 amino acids: CASRVGLGIETQYF. The CDR3 DNA is TGTGCCAGCAGAGTAGGACTAGGGATAGAGACCCAGTACTTC.

V gene TRBV3-1 (or the pseudogene TRBV3-2) combines with J gene TRBJ1-2; a possible D gene is TRBD1 (6 bases). In germline, CDR1 is LGHDT, CDR2 YNNKEL (reference sequence). Trimming shortened V by 3 bases and J by 4 bases, and 27 bases separated the two germline ends. CDR3 length equals 19 residues. The CDR3 sequence is CASSQRTAGRGALSYGYTF. The CDR3 DNA sequence: TGTGCCAGCAGCCAGAGGACAGCAGGGAGAGGTGCCCTGTCCTATGGCTACACCTTC.

This chain connects TRBV6-1 to TRBJ1-2, with D hard to call. The germline gives CDR1 MNHNS, CDR2 SASEGT. Deletions cut 2 bases from V and 3 bases from J, with 10 bases between. The CDR3 spans 14 residues. As DNA, the CDR3 is TGTGCCAGCAGTGAATCGGGGTACCACTATGGCTACACCTTC. Its protein is CASSESGYHYGYTF.

The chain has TRBV2 and TRBJ2-2; 10 bases are shared with TRBD2. CDR3 length: 18 residues. The V segment lost 1 base and the J segment 6 bases; nucleotides outside the gene matches: 11. Germline V gene sequence: CDR1 SNHLY, CDR2 FYNNEI. This CDR3 is CASSEGLAGAPRSGELFF. The CDR3 DNA reads as TGTGCCAGCAGTGAAGGGCTAGCGGGGGCCCCCCGTTCCGGGGAGCTGTTTTTT.

The V call is TRBV18, the J call TRBJ1-1; no clear D gene. V was shortened by 6 bases and J by 2 bases, with 4 bases between the two germline ends. The CDR3 sequence is 11 residues long. The germline gives CDR1 KGHSH, CDR2 LQKENI. The CDR3 coding sequence is TGTGCCAGCTCCCAAAACACTGAAGCTTTCTTT. Its protein product is CASSQNTEAFF.

The chain employs TRBV5-6 and TRBJ2-3; 10 nucleotides agree with TRBD1. The J segment lost 5 bases and the V segment lost 3 bases, leaving 9 bases of the junction unmatched. The CDR3 has 16 amino acids. Germline V gives CDR1 SGHDT, CDR2 YYEEEE. The CDR3 is CASSSTGTGVRDTQYF. The CDR3 DNA is TGTGCCAGCAGCTCCACCGGGACAGGGGTACGAGATACGCAGTATTTT.

The V call is TRBV6-5, the J call TRBJ1-5; D gene unclear. V dropped 8 bases and J dropped 0 bases, with 11 bases sitting between them. The CDR3 is 14 residues long. The germline CDR1 and CDR2 sequences are MNHEY and SVGAGI. CDR3 protein: CASRTVSSNQPQHF. In DNA, the CDR3 is TGTGCCAGCCGGACTGTAAGTAGCAATCAGCCCCAGCATTTT.

In its sample, this clone was seen a few times. The V call is TRBV9, the J call TRBJ2-1; tentatively, D is TRBD2 (6 bases). V lost 0 bases and J 10 bases, leaving 14 bases between the germline ends. This CDR3 region has 14 residues. The V gene's germline CDR1 is SGDLS and CDR2 YYNGEE. The CDR3 DNA follows: TGTGCCAGCAGCGTAGACACTAGCAGGAGCGAGCAGTTCTTC. Amino acids: CASSVDTSRSEQFF.

J is TRBJ1-1 and V is TRBV9; a possible D gene is TRBD1 (5 bases). The V end was cut by 0 bases, the J end by 5 bases, with 11 bases between. The CDR3 spans 14 residues. Germline CDR1 reads SGDLS; CDR2 reads YYNGEE. CDR3 sequence reads: CASSVGEGRTEAFF. The DNA for the CDR3 is TGTGCCAGCAGCGTAGGGGAGGGGAGGACTGAAGCTTTCTTT.

This clone was recorded only once. The chain has TRBV4-2 and TRBJ2-4; D gene unclear. Germline CDR1 is LGHNA and CDR2 is YNFKEQ. The ends were cut back, 4 bases at V and 7 bases at J, with 11 bases in the middle. The CDR3 is made up of 13 amino acids. As DNA, the CDR3 is TGTGCCAGCAGCCTCTCTGGCTTGAACATTCAGTACTTC. It encodes CASSLSGLNIQYF.

The gene calls are TRBV30 and TRBJ1-2; TRBD1 agrees at 9 bases. The germline V gene has CDR1 GTSNPN and CDR2 SVGIG (reference sequence). This CDR3 has 14 amino acids. V shed 1 base and J 4 bases; nucleotides not matched to a gene: 4. CDR3 in DNA: TGTGCCTGGAGTGGAGGGGACAGGGCCTATGGCTACACCTTC. Translation gives CAWSGGDRAYGYTF.

The V call is TRBV6-2 or TRBV6-3, the J call TRBJ1-5; TRBD1 aligns across 10 bases. V was clipped by 5 bases and J by 6 bases; unmatched bases: 7. Germline CDR1 MNHEY, CDR2 SVGEGT. The CDR3 extends over 15 amino acids. CDR3 in amino acids: CASSRTGGTRQPQHF. The CDR3 DNA follows: TGTGCCAGCAGTCGGACAGGGGGTACTCGTCAGCCCCAGCATTTT.

V is TRBV4-1 and J is TRBJ2-7, with D unclear. The CDR3 length is 15 residues. The germline V and J ends were trimmed by 0 bases and 6 bases, with 15 bases remaining between them. Germline-derived CDR1 and CDR2 are MGHRA and YSYEKL. In DNA form, the CDR3 reads TGCGCCAGCAGCCAAGAACAGTTATTCCTTCGCGAGCAGTACTTC. The encoded protein is CASSQEQLFLREQYF.

The gene calls are TRBV7-9 and TRBJ2-7, with 9 bases that match TRBD2. V gave up 6 bases and J gave up 5 bases; unmatched junction bases: 11. This CDR3 is 15 amino acids long. CDR1 and CDR2 (germline): SEHNR, FQNEAQ (reference sequence). The CDR3 reads CASSHRSGGSHEQYF. As DNA, the CDR3 is TGTGCCAGCAGTCATCGTAGCGGGGGTAGTCACGAGCAGTACTTC.

The chain combines TRBV18 with TRBJ1-4; D is unresolved. This CDR3 region has 14 residues. CDR1 and CDR2 (germline): KGHSH, LQKENI. Trimming stripped 3 bases from V and 4 bases from J, with 9 bases between. This CDR3 reads CASSPGGNNEKLFF. As DNA, the CDR3 is TGTGCCAGCTCACCGGGCGGGAATAATGAAAAACTGTTTTTT.

This rearrangement joins TRBV7-8 to TRBJ1-5; D gene unclear. Germline CDR1 and CDR2: SGHVS and FQNEAQ. This CDR3 is built from 14 residues. Trimming stripped 4 bases from V and 1 base from J, with 8 bases between. CDR3 bases: TGTGCCAGCAGCTCAGGACTGAGCAATCAGCCCCAGCATTTT. Its translation: CASSSGLSNQPQHF.

The CDR3 loop reads CASRTGYSNQPQHF. The CDR3 DNA reads TGTGCCAGCAGGACAGGGTATAGCAATCAGCCCCAGCATTTT. The chain combines TRBV19 with TRBJ1-5, with TRBD1 matching 8 bases. CDR1 and CDR2 (germline): LNHDA, SQIVND (reference sequence). V was clipped by 9 bases and J by 0 bases; unmatched bases: 4. The CDR3 extends over 14 amino acids.

The CDR3 loop is CASSIAGTGGGNTEAFF. In DNA, the CDR3 is TGCGCCAGCAGCATAGCCGGGACAGGGGGCGGGAACACTGAAGCTTTCTTT. The V gene is TRBV5-1, the J gene TRBJ1-1, with 12 bases matching TRBD1. Germline lookup yields CDR1 SGHRS and CDR2 YFSETQ. V shed 4 bases and J 1 base; nucleotides not matched to a gene: 8. The CDR3 extends over 17 amino acids. The variable domain in full, completed from reference TRBV5-1 and TRBJ1-1, reads KAGVTQTPRYLIKTRGQQVTLSCSPISGHRSVSWYQQTPGQGLQFLFEYFSETQRNKGNFPGRFSGRQFSNSRSEMNVSTLELGDSALYLCASSIAGTGGGNTEAFFGQGTRLTVV.

This clone was recorded a few times. This chain links TRBV5-8 with TRBJ1-6; possibly TRBD1 for D (5 bases). Between the trimmed V and J ends, which lost 1 base and 9 bases, there was a span of 14 bases. CDR3 length equals 15 residues. CDR1 is SGHTS and CDR2 is YDEGEE in the germline V gene. This CDR3 is CASSLRGGAGSPLHF. CDR3 in DNA: TGTGCCAGCAGCTTGAGGGGTGGGGCTGGTTCACCCCTCCACTTT.

J is TRBJ1-1 and V is TRBV5-5; D not certain. The CDR3 loop spans 14 amino acids. Per germline, CDR1 SGHKS and CDR2 YYEKEE (reference sequence). Deletions cut 0 bases from V and 0 bases from J, with 6 bases between. CDR3 in amino acids: CASSLARLNTEAFF. The CDR3 DNA sequence: TGTGCCAGCAGCTTGGCCAGATTGAACACTGAAGCTTTCTTT.